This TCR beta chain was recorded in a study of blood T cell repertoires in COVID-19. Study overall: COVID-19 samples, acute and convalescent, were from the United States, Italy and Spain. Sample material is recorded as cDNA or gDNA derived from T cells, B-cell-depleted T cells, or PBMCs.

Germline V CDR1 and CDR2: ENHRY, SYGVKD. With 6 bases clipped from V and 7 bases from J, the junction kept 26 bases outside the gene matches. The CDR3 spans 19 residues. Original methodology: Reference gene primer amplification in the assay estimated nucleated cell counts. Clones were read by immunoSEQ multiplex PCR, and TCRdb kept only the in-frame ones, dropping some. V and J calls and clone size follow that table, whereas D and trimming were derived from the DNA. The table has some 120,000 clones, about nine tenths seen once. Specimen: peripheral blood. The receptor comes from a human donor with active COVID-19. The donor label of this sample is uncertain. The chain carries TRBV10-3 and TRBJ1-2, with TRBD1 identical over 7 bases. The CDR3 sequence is CAISANPDTGAGITGGYTF. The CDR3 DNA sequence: TGTGCCATCAGCGCGAACCCCGACACAGGGGCGGGTATTACCGGTGGCTACACCTTC.